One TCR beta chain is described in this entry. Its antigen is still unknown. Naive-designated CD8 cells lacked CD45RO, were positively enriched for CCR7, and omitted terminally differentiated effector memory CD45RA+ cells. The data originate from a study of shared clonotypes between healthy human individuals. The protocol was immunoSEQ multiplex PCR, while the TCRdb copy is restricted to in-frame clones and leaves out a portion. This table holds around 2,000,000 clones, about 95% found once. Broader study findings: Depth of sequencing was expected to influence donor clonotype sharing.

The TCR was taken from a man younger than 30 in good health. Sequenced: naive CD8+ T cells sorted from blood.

The CDR3 DNA sequence: TGCGCCAGCAGCCCGGGGTGGACTAGCGGATCTCAAGAGACCCAGTACTTC. It codes for CASSPGWTSGSQETQYF. The chain couples TRBV5-1 to TRBJ2-5, with 10 nucleotides matching TRBD2. The CDR3 spans 17 residues. CDR1 and CDR2 from the germline V gene are SGHRS and YFSETQ. After removal of 4 bases from V and 2 bases from J, the junction contained 11 bases not matched to a gene.